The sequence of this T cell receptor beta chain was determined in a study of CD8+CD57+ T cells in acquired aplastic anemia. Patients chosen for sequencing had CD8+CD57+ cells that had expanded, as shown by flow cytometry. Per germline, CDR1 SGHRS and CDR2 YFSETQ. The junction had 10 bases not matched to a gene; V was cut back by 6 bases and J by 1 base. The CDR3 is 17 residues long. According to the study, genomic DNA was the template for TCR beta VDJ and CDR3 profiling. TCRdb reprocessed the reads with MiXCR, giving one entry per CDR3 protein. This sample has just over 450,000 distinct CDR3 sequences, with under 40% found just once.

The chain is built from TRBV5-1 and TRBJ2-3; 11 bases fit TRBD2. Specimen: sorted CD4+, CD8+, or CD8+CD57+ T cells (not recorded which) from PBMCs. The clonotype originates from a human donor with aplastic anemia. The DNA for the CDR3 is TGCGCCAGCAAGGCATCTCCGGGACTAGCGGGCACAGATACGCAGTATTTT. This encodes CASKASPGLAGTDTQYF.